The entry that follows covers one T cell receptor beta chain sequence. The sample originates from a study of blood T cell repertoires in COVID-19. Across the whole study: COVID-19 samples collected from the United States, Italy and Spain covered acute and convalescent phases.

Generated by immunoSEQ multiplex PCR, the TCRdb table keeps only in-frame clones and is missing some. The profile shows about 280,000 clones, 90% of them singletons. CDR3 length: 14 residues. Germline assignment: CDR1 SNHLY and CDR2 FYNNEI. V shed 6 bases, J shed 0 bases, and the junction held 4 bases outside the gene matches. Recruits, aged roughly 18 to 89 years, lived in 24 US areas. The source of this sequence is a woman between 18 and 29 years old with acute COVID-19. Sample: PBMCs or T cells enriched from blood (not recorded which). This chain links TRBV2 with TRBJ1-2; 7 positions match TRBD1. The CDR3: CASRSTGANYGYTF. DNA for the CDR3: TGTGCCAGCAGATCTACAGGGGCTAACTATGGCTACACCTTC.